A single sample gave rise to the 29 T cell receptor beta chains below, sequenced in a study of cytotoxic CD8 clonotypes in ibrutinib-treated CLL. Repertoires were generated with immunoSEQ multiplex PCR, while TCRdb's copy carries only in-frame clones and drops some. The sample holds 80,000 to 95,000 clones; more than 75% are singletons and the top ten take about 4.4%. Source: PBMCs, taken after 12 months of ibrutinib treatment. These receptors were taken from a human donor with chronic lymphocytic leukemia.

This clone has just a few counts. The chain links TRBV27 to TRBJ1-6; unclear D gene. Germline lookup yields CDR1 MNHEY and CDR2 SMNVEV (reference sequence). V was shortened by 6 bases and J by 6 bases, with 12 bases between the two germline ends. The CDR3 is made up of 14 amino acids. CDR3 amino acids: CASRQTGFNSPLHF. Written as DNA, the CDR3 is TGTGCCAGCAGGCAAACGGGCTTTAATTCACCCCTCCACTTT.

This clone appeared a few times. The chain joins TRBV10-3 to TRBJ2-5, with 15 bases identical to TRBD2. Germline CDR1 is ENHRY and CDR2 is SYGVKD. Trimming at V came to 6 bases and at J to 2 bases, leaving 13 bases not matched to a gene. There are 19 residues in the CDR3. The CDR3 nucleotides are TGTGCCATCAGCCCGGACAGGGGCGGACTAGCGGGAGGGCAAGAGACCCAGTACTTC. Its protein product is CAISPDRGGLAGGQETQYF.

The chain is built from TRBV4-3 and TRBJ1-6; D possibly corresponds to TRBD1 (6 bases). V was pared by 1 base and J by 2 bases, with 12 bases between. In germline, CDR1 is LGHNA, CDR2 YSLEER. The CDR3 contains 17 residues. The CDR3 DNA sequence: TGCGCCAGCAGCCAAGCCAAGGGGGGGGCCTATAATTCACCCCTCCACTTT. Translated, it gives CASSQAKGGAYNSPLHF.

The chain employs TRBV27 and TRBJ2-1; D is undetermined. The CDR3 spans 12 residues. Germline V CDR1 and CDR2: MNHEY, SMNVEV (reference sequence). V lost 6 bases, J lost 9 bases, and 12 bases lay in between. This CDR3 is CASSLGGAEQFF. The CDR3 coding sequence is TGTGCCAGCAGCTTAGGTGGTGCTGAGCAGTTCTTC.

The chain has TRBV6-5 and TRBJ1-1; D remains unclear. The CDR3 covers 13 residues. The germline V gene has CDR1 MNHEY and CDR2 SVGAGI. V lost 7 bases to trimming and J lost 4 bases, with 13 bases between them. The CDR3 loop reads CASINEMGTEAFF. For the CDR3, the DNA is TGTGCCAGCATTAATGAGATGGGCACTGAAGCTTTCTTT.

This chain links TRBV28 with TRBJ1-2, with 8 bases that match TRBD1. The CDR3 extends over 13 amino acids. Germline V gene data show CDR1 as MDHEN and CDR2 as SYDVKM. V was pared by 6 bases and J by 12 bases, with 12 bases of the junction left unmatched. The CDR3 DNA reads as TGTGCCAGCAGCCCCGGACAGGGAGGGGGGGACACCTTC. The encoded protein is CASSPGQGGGDTF.

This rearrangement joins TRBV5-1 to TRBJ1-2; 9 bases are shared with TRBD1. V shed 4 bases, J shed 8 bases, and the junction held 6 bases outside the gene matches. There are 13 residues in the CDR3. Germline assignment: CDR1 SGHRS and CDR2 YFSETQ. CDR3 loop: CASSLGQGRGYTF. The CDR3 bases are TGCGCCAGCAGCCTAGGACAGGGGAGAGGCTACACCTTC.

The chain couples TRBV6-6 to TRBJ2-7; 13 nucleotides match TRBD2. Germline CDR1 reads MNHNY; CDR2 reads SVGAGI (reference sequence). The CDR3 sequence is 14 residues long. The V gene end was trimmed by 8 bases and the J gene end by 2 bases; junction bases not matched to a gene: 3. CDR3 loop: CASGGTSGTYEQYF. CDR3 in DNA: TGTGCCAGCGGGGGGACTAGCGGGACCTACGAGCAGTACTTC.

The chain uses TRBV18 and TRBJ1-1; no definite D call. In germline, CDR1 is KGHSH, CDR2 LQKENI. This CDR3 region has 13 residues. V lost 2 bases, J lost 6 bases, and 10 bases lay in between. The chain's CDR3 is CASSPSTDSEAFF. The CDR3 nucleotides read TGTGCCAGCTCACCATCGACCGACTCTGAAGCTTTCTTT.

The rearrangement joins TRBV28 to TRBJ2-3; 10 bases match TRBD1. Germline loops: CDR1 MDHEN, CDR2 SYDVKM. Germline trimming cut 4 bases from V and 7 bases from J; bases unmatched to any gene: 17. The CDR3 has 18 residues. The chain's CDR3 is CASSSHMGDRGLWNTQYF. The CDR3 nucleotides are TGTGCCAGCAGTTCCCATATGGGGGACAGGGGCCTTTGGAATACGCAGTATTTT.

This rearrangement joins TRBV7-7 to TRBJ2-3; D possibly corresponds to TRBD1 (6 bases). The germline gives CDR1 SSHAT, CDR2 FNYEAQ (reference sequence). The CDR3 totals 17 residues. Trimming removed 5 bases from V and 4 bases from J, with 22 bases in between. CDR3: CASSANPTGIIPDTQYF. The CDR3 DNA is TGTGCCAGCAGCGCCAACCCGACAGGAATCATTCCAGATACGCAGTATTTT.

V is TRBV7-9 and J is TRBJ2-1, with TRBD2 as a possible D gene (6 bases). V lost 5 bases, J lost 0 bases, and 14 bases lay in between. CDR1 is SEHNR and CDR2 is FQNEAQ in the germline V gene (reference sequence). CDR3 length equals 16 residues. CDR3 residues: CASSGGLTTSYNEQFF. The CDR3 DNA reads TGTGCCAGCAGCGGAGGACTAACAACCTCCTACAATGAGCAGTTCTTC.

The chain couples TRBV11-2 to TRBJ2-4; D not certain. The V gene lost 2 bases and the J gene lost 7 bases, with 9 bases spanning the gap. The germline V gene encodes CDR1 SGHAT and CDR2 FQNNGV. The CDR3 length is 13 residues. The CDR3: CASSLSARNIQYF. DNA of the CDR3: TGTGCCAGCAGCTTATCCGCCAGGAACATTCAGTACTTC.

In nucleotides, the CDR3 is TGTGCCAGCAGTCCCGACGGGCCCTACGAGCAGTACTTC. Protein sequence: CASSPDGPYEQYF. The chain employs TRBV27 and TRBJ2-7; D gene ambiguous. V lost 5 bases and J lost 2, with 10 bases in between. Germline V gives CDR1 MNHEY, CDR2 SMNVEV (reference sequence). The CDR3 runs 13 residues.

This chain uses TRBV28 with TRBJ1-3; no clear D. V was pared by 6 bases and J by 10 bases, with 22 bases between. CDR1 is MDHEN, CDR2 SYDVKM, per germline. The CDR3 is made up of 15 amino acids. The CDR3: CASSPPGAAGRTIYF. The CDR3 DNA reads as TGTGCCAGCAGCCCACCGGGAGCCGCCGGGAGGACCATATATTTT.

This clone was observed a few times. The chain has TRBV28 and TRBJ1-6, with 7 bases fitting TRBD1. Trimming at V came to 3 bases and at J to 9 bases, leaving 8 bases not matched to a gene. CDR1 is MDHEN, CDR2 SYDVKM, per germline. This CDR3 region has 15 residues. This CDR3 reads CASSLAGGSGSPLHF. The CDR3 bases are TGTGCCAGCAGTTTGGCAGGGGGGTCAGGTTCACCCCTCCACTTT.

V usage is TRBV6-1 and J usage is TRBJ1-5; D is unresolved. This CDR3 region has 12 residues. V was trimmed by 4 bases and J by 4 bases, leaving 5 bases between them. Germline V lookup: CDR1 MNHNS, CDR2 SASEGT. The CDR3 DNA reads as TGTGCCAGCAGTGGGCAAAATCAGCCCCAGCATTTT. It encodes CASSGQNQPQHF.

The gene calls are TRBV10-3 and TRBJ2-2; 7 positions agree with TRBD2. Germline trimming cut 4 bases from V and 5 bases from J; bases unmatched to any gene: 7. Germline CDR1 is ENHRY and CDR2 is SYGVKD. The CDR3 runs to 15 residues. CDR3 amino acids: CAISGLGRGTGELFF. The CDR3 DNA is TGTGCCATCAGTGGGTTAGGGCGGGGGACCGGGGAGCTGTTTTTT.

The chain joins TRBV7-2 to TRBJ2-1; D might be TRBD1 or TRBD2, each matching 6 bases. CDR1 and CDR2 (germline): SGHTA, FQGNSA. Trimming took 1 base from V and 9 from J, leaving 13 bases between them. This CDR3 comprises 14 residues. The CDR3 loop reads CASSLGSGGGEQFF. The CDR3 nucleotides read TGTGCCAGCAGCTTAGGGAGCGGAGGGGGTGAGCAGTTCTTC. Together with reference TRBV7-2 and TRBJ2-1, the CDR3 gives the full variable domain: GAGVSQSPSNKVTEKGKDVELRCDPISGHTALYWYRQSLGQGLEFLIYFQGNSAPDKSGLPSDRFSAERTGGSVSTLTIQRTQQEDSAVYLCASSLGSGGGEQFFGPGTRLTVL.

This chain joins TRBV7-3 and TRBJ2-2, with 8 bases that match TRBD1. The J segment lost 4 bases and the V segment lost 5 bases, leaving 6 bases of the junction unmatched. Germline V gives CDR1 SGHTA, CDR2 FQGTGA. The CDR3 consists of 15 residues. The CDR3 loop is CASSQTGVGTGELFF. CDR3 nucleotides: TGTGCCAGCAGCCAGACAGGGGTTGGCACCGGGGAGCTGTTTTTT. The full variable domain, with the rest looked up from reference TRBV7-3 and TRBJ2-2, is GAGVSQTPSNKVTEKGKYVELRCDPISGHTALYWYRQSLGQGPEFLIYFQGTGAADDSGLPNDRFFAVRPEGSVSTLKIQRTERGDSAVYLCASSQTGVGTGELFFGEGSRLTVL.

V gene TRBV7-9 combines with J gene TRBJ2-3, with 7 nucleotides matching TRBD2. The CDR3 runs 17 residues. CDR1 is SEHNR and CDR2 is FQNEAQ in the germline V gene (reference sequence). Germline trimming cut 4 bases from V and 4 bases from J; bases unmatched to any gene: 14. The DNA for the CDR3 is TGTGCCAGCAGCTCCCTTCTTGGACTAGTCGGCGCAGATACGCAGTATTTT. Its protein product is CASSSLLGLVGADTQYF.

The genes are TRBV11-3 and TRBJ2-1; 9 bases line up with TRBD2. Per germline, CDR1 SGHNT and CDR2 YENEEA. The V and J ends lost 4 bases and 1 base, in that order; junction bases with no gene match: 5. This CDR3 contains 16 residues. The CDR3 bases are TGTGCCAGCAGCTCCCCAGCGGGGGGTTCCTACAATGAGCAGTTCTTC. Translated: CASSSPAGGSYNEQFF.

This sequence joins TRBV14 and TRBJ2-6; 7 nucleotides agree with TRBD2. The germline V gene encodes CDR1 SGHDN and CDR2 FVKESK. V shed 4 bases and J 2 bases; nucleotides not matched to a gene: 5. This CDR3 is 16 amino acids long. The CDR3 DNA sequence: TGTGCCAGCAGCCGTTTTGGGGGGGCTGGGGCCAACGTCCTGACTTTC. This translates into CASSRFGGAGANVLTF.

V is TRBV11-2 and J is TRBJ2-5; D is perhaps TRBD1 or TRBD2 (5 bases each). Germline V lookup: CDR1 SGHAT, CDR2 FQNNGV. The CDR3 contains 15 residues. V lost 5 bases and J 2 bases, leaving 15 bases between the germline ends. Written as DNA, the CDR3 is TGTGCCAGCAGCCGACCGGGACGGAAGCAAGAGACCCAGTACTTC. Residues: CASSRPGRKQETQYF.

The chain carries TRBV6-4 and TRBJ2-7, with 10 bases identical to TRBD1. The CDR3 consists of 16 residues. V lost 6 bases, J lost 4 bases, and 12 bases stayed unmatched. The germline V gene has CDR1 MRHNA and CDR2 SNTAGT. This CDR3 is CASSPPGTGEPYEQYF. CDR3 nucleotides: TGTGCCAGCAGCCCCCCCGGGACAGGGGAACCGTACGAGCAGTACTTC.

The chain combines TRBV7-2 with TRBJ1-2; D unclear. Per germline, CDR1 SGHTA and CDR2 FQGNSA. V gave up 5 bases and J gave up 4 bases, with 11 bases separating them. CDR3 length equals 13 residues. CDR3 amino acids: CASSPAVSYGYTF. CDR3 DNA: TGTGCCAGCAGCCCCGCGGTTTCCTATGGCTACACCTTC.

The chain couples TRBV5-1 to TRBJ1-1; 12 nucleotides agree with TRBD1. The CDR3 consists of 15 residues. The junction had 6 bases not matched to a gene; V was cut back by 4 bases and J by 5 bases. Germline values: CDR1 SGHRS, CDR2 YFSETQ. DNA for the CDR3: TGCGCCAGCAGCCCAGGGACAGGGGGCGGGACTGAAGCTTTCTTT. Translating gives CASSPGTGGGTEAFF.

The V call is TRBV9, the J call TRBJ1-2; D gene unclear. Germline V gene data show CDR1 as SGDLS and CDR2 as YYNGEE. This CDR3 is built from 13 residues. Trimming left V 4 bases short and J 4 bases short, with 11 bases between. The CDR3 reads CASSPTDRYGYTF. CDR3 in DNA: TGTGCCAGCAGCCCGACGGACCGCTATGGCTACACCTTC.

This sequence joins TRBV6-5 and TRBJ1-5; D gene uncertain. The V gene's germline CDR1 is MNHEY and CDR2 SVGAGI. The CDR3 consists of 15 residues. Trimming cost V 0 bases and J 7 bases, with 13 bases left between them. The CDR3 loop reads CASSYSVGGGQPQHF. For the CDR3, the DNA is TGTGCCAGCAGTTACTCGGTTGGAGGCGGGCAGCCCCAGCATTTT.